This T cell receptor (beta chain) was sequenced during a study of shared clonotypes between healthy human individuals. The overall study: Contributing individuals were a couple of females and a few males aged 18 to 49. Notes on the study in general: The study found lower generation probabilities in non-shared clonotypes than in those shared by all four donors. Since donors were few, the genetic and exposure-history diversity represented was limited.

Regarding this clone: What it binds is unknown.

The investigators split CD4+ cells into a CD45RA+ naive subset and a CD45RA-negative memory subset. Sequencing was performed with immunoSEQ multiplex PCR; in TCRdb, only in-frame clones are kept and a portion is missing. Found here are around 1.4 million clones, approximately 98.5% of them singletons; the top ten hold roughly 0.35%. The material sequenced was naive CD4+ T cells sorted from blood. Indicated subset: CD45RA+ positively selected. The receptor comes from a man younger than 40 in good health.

The CDR3 coding sequence is TGTGCCAGCAGCTTAGCCGCGTATAGCACAGATACGCAGTATTTT. Translation: CASSLAAYSTDTQYF. J is TRBJ2-3 and V is TRBV11-2; D gene unclear. The CDR3 contains 15 residues. V was shortened by 1 base and J by 0 bases, with 8 bases between the two germline ends. From germline, CDR1 is SGHAT and CDR2 FQNNGV.